This is a list of T cell receptor beta chains from one sample in a study of T-cell memory formation after mild COVID-19. MiXCR, run by TCRdb on the 5' RACE reads, gives a single entry per CDR3 protein. The sample records over 350,000 distinct CDR3 sequences, 20% to 25% being singletons. Input material: PBMCs or a T cell subset sorted from them (not recorded which). The receptors were gathered from an adult woman who had mild COVID-19 (a few samples of this study predate the infection). Cell type and time point are not known. Each CDR3 is given with its conserved first and last residue. D genes are given only for firm matches. Clone size is not always given. Where it is, it says once, few, many or a class for expanded clones.

CDR3aa | CDR3nt | v_gene | abundance | j_gene | d_gene
CASSSPLTSGRTDTQYF | TGTGCCAGCAGCTCCCCTCTAACTAGCGGGAGAACAGATACGCAGTATTTT | TRBV7-2 | NA | TRBJ2-3 | TRBD2
CASSPGTGRSGANVLTF | TGCGCCAGCAGTCCCGGGACAGGGAGGTCTGGGGCCAACGTCCTGACTTTC | TRBV5-1 | few | TRBJ2-6 | TRBD1
CSVGSRDGYGDEQFF | TGCAGCGTTGGTTCTCGGGATGGATATGGCGATGAGCAGTTCTTC | TRBV29-1 | NA | TRBJ2-1 | NA
CSAIQGNTEAFF | TGCAGTGCTATACAGGGGAACACTGAAGCTTTCTTT | TRBV20-1 | NA | TRBJ1-1 | NA
CSARDASGSRGTDTQYF | TGCAGTGCTAGAGATGCTAGCGGGAGTAGGGGCACAGATACGCAGTATTTT | TRBV20-1 | few | TRBJ2-3 | TRBD2
CASSPGGQAFRNEQFF | TGTGCCAGCTCACCCGGGGGGCAGGCCTTCAGGAATGAGCAGTTCTTC | TRBV18 | NA | TRBJ2-1 | NA
CASNSGVYSNQPQHF | TGTGCCAGCAATTCGGGCGTTTATAGCAATCAGCCCCAGCATTTT | TRBV6-6 | few | TRBJ1-5 | NA
CATSKLSGAKYNEQFF | TGTGCCACCAGCAAACTTTCAGGAGCAAAATACAATGAGCAGTTCTTC | TRBV15 | few | TRBJ2-1 | NA
CSVATGTGNTEAFF | TGCAGCGTTGCTACCGGGACAGGGAACACTGAAGCTTTCTTT | TRBV29-1 | NA | TRBJ1-1 | TRBD1
CASTWSGANVLTF | TGTGCCAGCACGTGGTCTGGGGCCAACGTCCTGACTTTC | TRBV6-5 | few | TRBJ2-6 | NA
CASSLGLAVNTDTQYF | TGCGCCAGCAGCTTGGGACTAGCGGTAAACACAGATACGCAGTATTTT | TRBV5-1 | NA | TRBJ2-3 | TRBD2
CASSPSGGASKFF | TGTGCCAGCTCACCTAGCGGGGGGGCCTCGAAGTTCTTC | TRBV18 | once | TRBJ2-1 | TRBD2
CASSDVGTRVYEQYF | TGTGCCAGCAGCGACGTTGGGACGCGGGTCTACGAGCAGTACTTC | TRBV12-3/TRBV12-4 | few | TRBJ2-7 | NA
CASSKTGLWDTQYF | TGTGCCAGCAGTAAAACGGGGCTTTGGGATACGCAGTATTTT | TRBV27 | NA | TRBJ2-3 | NA
CASSFQRGASTDTQYF | TGTGCCAGCAGCTTCCAGCGGGGGGCTAGCACAGATACGCAGTATTTT | TRBV5-4 | few | TRBJ2-3 | TRBD2